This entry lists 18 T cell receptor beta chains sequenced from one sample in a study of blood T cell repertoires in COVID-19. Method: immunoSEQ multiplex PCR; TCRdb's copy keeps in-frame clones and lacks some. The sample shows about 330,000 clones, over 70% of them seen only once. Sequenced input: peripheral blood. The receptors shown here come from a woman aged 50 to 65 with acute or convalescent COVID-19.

The CDR3 sequence is CASSQGDRTYEQYV. The CDR3 region has the DNA TGCGCCAGCAGCCAAGGGGACAGAACCTACGAGCAGTACGTC. The chain uses TRBV4-1 and TRBJ2-7; TRBD1 matches 7 bases. V gave up 1 base and J gave up 2 bases; unmatched junction bases: 2. In germline, CDR1 is MGHRA, CDR2 YSYEKL. The CDR3 loop spans 14 amino acids.

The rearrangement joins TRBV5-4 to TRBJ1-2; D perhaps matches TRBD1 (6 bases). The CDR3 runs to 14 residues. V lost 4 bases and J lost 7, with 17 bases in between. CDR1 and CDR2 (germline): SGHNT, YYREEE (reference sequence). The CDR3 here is CASSPRQDPPGYTF. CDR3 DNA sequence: TGTGCCAGCAGCCCCCGACAGGACCCTCCTGGCTACACCTTC.

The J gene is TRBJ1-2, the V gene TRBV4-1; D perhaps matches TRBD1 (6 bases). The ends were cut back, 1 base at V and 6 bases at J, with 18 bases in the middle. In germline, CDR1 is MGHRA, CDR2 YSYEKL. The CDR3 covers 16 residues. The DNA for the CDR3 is TGCGCCAGCAGCCAAGGGTATGCGGGGGCTAAAGATGGCTACACCTTC. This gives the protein CASSQGYAGAKDGYTF.

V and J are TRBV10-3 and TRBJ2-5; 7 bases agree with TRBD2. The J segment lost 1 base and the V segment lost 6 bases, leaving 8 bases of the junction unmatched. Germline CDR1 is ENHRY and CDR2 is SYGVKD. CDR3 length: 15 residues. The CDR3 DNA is TGTGCCATCAGAGACCAATCGGGGGGCCAAGAGACCCAGTACTTC. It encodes CAIRDQSGGQETQYF.

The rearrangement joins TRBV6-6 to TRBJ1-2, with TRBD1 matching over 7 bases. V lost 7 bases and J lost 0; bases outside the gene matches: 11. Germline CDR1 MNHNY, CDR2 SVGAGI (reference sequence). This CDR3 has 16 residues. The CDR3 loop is CASIPRGVWTNYGYTF. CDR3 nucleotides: TGTGCCAGCATACCCAGGGGGGTTTGGACTAACTATGGCTACACCTTC.

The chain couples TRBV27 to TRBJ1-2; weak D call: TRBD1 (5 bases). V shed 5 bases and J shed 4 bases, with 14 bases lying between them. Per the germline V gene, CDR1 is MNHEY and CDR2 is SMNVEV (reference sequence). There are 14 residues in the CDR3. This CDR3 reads CASSKGQNFYGYTF. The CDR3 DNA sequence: TGTGCCAGCAGTAAGGGGCAGAACTTCTATGGCTACACCTTC.

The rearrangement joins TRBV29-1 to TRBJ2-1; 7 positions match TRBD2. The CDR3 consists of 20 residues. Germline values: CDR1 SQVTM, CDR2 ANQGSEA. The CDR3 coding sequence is TGCAGTGCCAAGAGTACGGCCGCAAAAGTCGAGCGGGATTCCTACAATGAGCAGTTCTTC. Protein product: CSAKSTAAKVERDSYNEQFF.

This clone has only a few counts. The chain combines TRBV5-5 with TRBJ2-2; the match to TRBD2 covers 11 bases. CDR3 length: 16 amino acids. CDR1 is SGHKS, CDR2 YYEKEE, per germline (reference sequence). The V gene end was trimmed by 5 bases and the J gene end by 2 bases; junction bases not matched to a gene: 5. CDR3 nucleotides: TGTGCCAGCAGTCCGACTAGCGGGATCAACACCGGGGAGCTGTTTTTT. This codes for CASSPTSGINTGELFF.

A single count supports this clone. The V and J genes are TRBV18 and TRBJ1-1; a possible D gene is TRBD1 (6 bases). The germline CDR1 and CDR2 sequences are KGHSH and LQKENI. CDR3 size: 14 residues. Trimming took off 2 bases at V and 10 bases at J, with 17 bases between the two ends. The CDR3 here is CASSPSKGGPVAFF. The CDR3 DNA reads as TGTGCCAGCTCACCAAGCAAGGGGGGGCCTGTAGCTTTCTTT.

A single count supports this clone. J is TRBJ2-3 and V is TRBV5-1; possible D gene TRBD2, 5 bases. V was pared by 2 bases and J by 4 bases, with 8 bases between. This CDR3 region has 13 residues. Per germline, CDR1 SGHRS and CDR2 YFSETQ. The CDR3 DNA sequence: TGCGCCAGCAGCTTTGGGGAGTCAGATACGCAGTATTTT. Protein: CASSFGESDTQYF.

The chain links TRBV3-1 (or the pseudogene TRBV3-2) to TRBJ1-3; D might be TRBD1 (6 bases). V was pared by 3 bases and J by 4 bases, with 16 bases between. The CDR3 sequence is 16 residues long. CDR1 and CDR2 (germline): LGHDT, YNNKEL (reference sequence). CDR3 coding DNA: TGTGCCAGCAGCCACATAGCTACAGGGTTCGGAAACACCATATATTTT. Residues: CASSHIATGFGNTIYF.

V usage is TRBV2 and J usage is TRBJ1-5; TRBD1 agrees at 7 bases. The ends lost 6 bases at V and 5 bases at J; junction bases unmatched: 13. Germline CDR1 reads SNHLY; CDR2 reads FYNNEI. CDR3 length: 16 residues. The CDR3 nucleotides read TGTGCCAGCAGAATTGCCGCGCACAGGGGAGATCAGCCCCAGCATTTT. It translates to CASRIAAHRGDQPQHF.

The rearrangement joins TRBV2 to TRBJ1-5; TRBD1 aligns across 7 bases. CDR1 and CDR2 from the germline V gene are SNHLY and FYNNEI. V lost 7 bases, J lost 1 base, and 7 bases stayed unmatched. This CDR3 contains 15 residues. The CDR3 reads CASMRGGKSNQPQHF. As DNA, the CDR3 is TGTGCCAGCATGAGAGGGGGCAAGAGCAATCAGCCCCAGCATTTT.

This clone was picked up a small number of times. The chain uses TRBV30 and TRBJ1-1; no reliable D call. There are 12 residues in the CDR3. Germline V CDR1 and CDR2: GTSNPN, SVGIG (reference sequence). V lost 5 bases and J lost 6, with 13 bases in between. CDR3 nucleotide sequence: TGTGCCTGGCCCTTAAGCGGAGCTGAAGCTTTCTTT. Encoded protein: CAWPLSGAEAFF.

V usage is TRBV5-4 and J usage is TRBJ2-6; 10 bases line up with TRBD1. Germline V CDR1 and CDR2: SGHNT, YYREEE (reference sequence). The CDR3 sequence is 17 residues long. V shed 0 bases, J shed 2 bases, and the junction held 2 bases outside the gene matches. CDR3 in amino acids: CASSLGQGATGANVLTF. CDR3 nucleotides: TGTGCCAGCAGCTTGGGACAGGGGGCGACTGGGGCCAACGTCCTGACTTTC. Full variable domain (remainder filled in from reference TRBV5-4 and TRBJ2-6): ETGVTQSPTHLIKTRGQQVTLRCSSQSGHNTVSWYQQALGQGPQFIFQYYREEENGRGNFPPRFSGLQFPNYSSELNVNALELDDSALYLCASSLGQGATGANVLTFGAGSRLTVL.

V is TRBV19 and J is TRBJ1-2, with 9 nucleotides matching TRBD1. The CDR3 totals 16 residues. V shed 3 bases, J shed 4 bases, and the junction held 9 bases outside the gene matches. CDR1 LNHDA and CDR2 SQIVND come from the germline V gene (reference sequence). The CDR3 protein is CASSIPTGGGFYGYTF. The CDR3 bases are TGTGCCAGTAGTATCCCTACAGGGGGCGGGTTCTATGGCTACACCTTC.

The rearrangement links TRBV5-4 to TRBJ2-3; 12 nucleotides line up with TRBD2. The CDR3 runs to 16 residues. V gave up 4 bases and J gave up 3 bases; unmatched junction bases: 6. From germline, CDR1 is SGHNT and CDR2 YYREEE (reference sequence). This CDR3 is CASSVPSGGDTDTQYF. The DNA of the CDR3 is TGTGCCAGCAGCGTACCTAGCGGGGGGGATACAGATACGCAGTATTTT.

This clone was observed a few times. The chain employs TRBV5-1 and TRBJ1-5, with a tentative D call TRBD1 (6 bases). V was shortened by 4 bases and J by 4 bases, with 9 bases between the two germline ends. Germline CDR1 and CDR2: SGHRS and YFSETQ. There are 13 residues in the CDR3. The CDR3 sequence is CASSGQPNQPQHF. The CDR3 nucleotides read TGCGCCAGCAGCGGACAGCCTAATCAGCCCCAGCATTTT.